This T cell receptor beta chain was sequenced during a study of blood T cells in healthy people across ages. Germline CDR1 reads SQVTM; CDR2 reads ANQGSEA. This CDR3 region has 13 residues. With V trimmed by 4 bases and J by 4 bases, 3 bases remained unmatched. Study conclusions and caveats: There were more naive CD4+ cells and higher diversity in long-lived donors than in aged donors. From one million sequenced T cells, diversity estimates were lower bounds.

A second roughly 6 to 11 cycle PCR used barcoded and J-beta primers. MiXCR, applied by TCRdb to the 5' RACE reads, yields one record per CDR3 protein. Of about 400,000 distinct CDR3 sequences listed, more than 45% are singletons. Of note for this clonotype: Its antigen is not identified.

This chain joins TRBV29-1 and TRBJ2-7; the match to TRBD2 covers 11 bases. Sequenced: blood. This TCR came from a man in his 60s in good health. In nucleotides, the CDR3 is TGCAGCGTTGTGGGACTAGCGGCTTACGAGCAGTACTTC. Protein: CSVVGLAAYEQYF.